Listed here are 5 T cell receptor beta chains from one sample, sequenced in a study of cytomegalovirus exposure and HLA in healthy donors. Profiling relied on immunoSEQ multiplex PCR, and the TCRdb table lists in-frame clones only, not all of them. This sample has 65,000 to 95,000 clones, with 80% to 95% found just once. Source material: PBMCs. These receptors came from a woman between 25 and 40 years old in good health and CMV-seronegative.

This chain uses TRBV18 with TRBJ1-1, with 7 bases that match TRBD1. Germline V gene lookup returns CDR1 KGHSH and CDR2 LQKENI. The CDR3 spans 17 residues. The V segment lost 0 bases and the J segment 5 bases; nucleotides outside the gene matches: 12. The CDR3 loop reads CASSPPTPGTERTEAFF. CDR3 in DNA: TGTGCCAGCTCACCACCGACCCCTGGGACAGAGAGGACTGAAGCTTTCTTT.

Only one count was recorded for this clone. The gene calls are TRBV19 and TRBJ1-5, with no clear D. The CDR3 sequence is 13 residues long. V was trimmed by 10 bases and J by 3 bases, leaving 13 bases between them. The germline V gene encodes CDR1 LNHDA and CDR2 SQIVND (reference sequence). CDR3 residues: CATRRAINQPQHF. The CDR3, as DNA: TGTGCCACTAGGAGGGCCATCAATCAGCCCCAGCATTTT.

The chain combines TRBV28 with TRBJ2-7; a possible D gene is TRBD1 (5 bases). The germline V gene encodes CDR1 MDHEN and CDR2 SYDVKM. The CDR3 contains 14 residues. The ends were cut back, 4 bases at V and 2 bases at J, with 12 bases in the middle. As DNA, the CDR3 is TGTGCCAGCAGTTACAATCTAGGGGCCTACGAGCAGTACTTC. Amino acid sequence: CASSYNLGAYEQYF.

This chain links TRBV28 with TRBJ1-4; 8 bases align to TRBD1. The length of the CDR3 is 15 residues. The germline gives CDR1 MDHEN, CDR2 SYDVKM. With 6 bases clipped from V and 7 bases from J, the junction kept 10 bases outside the gene matches. The CDR3 loop is CASRDLDRGGEKLFF. The CDR3 DNA is TGTGCCAGCAGAGATCTTGACAGGGGCGGTGAAAAACTGTTTTTT.

The V call is TRBV4-2, the J call TRBJ2-1, with 15 positions matching TRBD2. Germline V gene sequence: CDR1 LGHNA, CDR2 YNFKEQ. The CDR3 sequence is 17 residues long. After removal of 4 bases from V and 6 bases from J, the junction contained 7 bases not matched to a gene. The CDR3 region is CASSPQGTSGRSNEQFF. For the CDR3, the DNA is TGTGCCAGCAGCCCCCAAGGGACTAGCGGGAGGTCCAATGAGCAGTTCTTC.